The following is a TCR beta chain sequence with its context. No antigen is known for it. At sampling all donors were nominally healthy, likely with unrecorded immune exposures. The record originates from a study of cytomegalovirus exposure and HLA in healthy donors. Study-level information: Earlier, 110 million or so unique TCR beta sequences were recovered from approximately 180 million T cells by an analysis.

General study findings and limits: The majority of CMV-associated TCR beta chains were reported as apparently HLA-restricted in a later analysis. An ancestry cluster, one associated with Asian ancestry, reportedly showed fewer N-insertions than the approximately 660-donor mean in a later analysis.

Germline assignment: CDR1 SGHDN and CDR2 FVKESK. The CDR3 covers 13 residues. V was trimmed by 4 bases and J by 5 bases, leaving 11 bases between them. PCR employed 60 Vbeta and 13 Jbeta primers. Libraries were prepared by immunoSEQ multiplex PCR; TCRdb keeps only in-frame clonotypes and omits some of them. Listed are 200,000 to 250,000 clones; under 1% falls within the top ten. The chain combines TRBV14 with TRBJ1-2, with TRBD1 as a possible D gene (5 bases). Sequencing was carried out using PBMCs. This clonotype was sampled from a woman in her twenties or thirties in good health and CMV-seropositive. CDR3 bases: TGTGCCAGCAGCCCGACGACAGTTTATGGCTACACCTTC. It is translated as CASSPTTVYGYTF. Using reference TRBV14 and TRBJ1-2 for the parts outside the CDR3, the full variable domain is EAGVTQFPSHSVIEKGQTVTLRCDPISGHDNLYWYRRVMGKEIKFLLHFVKESKQDESGMPNNRFLAERTGGTYSTLKVQPAELEDSGVYFCASSPTTVYGYTFGSGTRLTVV.